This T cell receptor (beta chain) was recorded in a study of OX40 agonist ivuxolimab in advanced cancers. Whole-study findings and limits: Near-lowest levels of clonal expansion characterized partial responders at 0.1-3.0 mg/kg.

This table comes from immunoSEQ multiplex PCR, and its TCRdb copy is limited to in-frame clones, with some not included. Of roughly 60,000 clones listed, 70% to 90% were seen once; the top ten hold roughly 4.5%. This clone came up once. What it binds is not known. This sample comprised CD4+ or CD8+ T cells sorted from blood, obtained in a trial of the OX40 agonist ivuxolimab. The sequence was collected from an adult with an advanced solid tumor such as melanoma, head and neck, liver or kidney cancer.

The CDR3 loop reads CASSDGPTAGVYEQFF. CDR3 sequence (DNA): TGTGCCAGCAGCGACGGCCCCACAGCGGGAGTCTATGAGCAGTTCTTC. V is TRBV9 and J is TRBJ2-1, with 8 bases that match TRBD2. The germline gives CDR1 SGDLS, CDR2 YYNGEE. V was clipped by 3 bases and J by 8 bases; unmatched bases: 13. This CDR3 has 16 amino acids.